This T cell receptor (beta chain) comes out of a study of PD-1 blockade in classical Hodgkin lymphoma. Overall study: On a schedule of every 2 weeks, patients received nivolumab 3 mg/kg intravenously. Findings of the study overall: At C4D1, TCR diversity had climbed significantly for CD4+ cells, though not for CD8+ cells. Complete responders started with a diversity level that resembled newly diagnosed patients at baseline.

Points on this clone: Its antigen is still unknown.

The CDR3 contains 13 residues. V was pared by 7 bases and J by 2 bases, with 3 bases of the junction left unmatched. CDR1 is SEHNR and CDR2 is FQNEAQ in the germline V gene (reference sequence). Assay used: immunoSEQ multiplex PCR; TCRdb lists only in-frame clones, some missing. The sample lists 55,000 to 75,000 clones; 71% were seen once. Relapses following autologous stem cell transplantation were seen in all patients, with brentuximab vedotin exposure varying. Patients showed best responses of complete response, partial response or progressive disease. This chain joins TRBV7-9 and TRBJ2-7, with 9 bases that match TRBD2. The sequence came from a human donor with classical Hodgkin lymphoma. Sequenced here: peripheral blood mononuclear cells (PBMCs), sampled before the second cycle of nivolumab. The CDR3 sequence is CASNLAGTYEQYF. The CDR3 coding sequence is TGTGCCAGCAACCTAGCGGGGACCTACGAGCAGTACTTC.